This paragraph covers one T cell receptor beta chain sequence. Authors' methods: Amplification with reference gene primers provided the estimates of nucleated cell counts. TCRdb's copy holds only in-frame clones and misses some; the assay was immunoSEQ multiplex PCR. V and J calls and clone size are given by that table; D and trimming were obtained from the DNA. Of about 120,000 clones in the sample, 65% to 85% were seen once. V shed 3 bases and J 3 bases; nucleotides not matched to a gene: 11. Germline loops: CDR1 KGHSH, CDR2 LQKENI. This CDR3 spans 16 amino acids. It was during active infection that Seattle patients were enrolled and then longitudinally followed. The data are from a study of blood T cell repertoires in COVID-19. At the level of the study: Samples of COVID-19 (acute and convalescent) were obtained from the United States, Italy and Spain.

Input material: peripheral blood. The receptor's source is a man between 25 and 39 years old with COVID-19, enrolled during active disease. The rearrangement uses TRBV18 and TRBJ2-7; TRBD2 matches 7 bases. CDR3: CASSPSGGLVGYEQYF. In DNA form, the CDR3 reads TGTGCCAGCTCACCCTCCGGGGGGTTGGTAGGCTACGAGCAGTACTTC.